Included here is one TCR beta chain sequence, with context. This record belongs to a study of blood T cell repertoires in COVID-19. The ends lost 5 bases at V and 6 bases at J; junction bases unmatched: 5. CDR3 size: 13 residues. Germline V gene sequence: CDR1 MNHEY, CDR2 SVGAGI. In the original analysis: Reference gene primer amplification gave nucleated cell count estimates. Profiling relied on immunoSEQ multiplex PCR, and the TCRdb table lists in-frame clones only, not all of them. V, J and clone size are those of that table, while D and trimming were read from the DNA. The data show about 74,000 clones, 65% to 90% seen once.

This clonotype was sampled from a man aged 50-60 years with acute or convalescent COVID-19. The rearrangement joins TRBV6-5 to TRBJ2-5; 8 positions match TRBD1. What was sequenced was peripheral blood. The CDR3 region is CASSRTGGQTQYF. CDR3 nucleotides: TGTGCCAGCAGTCGAACAGGGGGACAGACCCAGTACTTC.